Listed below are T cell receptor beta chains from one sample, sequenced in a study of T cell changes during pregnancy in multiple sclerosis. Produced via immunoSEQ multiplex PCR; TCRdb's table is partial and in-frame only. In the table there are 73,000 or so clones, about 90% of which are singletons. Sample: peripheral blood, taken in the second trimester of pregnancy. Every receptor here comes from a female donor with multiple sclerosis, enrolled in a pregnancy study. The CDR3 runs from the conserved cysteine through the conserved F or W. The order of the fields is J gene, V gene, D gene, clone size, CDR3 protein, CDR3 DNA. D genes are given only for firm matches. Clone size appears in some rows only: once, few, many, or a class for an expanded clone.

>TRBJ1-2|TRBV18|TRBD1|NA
CASSPTQDRGYGYTF
TGTGCCAGCTCACCTACTCAGGACAGGGGTTATGGCTACACCTTC
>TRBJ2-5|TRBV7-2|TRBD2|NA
CASSLGLAGAQETQYF
TGTGCCAGCAGCTTGGGACTAGCGGGGGCCCAAGAGACCCAGTACTTC
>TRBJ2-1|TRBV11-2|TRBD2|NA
CASSLDVPGGRGQFF
TGTGCCAGCAGCTTAGACGTGCCCGGGGGGAGGGGGCAGTTCTTC
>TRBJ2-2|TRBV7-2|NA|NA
CASSPAGGNTGELFF
TGTGCCAGCAGCCCAGCCGGGGGAAACACCGGGGAGCTGTTTTTT
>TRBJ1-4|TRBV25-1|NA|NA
CASSESGAVEKLFF
TGTGCCAGCAGTGAATCTGGAGCAGTTGAAAAACTGTTTTTT
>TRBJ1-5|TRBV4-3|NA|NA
CASSQDLGQGLEPQHF
TGCGCCAGCAGCCAAGATCTTGGGCAGGGACTAGAGCCCCAGCATTTT
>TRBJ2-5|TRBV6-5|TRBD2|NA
CASSSLGLAETQYF
TGTGCCAGCAGTTCACTGGGACTAGCGGAGACCCAGTACTTC
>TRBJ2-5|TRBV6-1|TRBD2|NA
CASSEVASGGPTQETQYF
TGTGCCAGCAGTGAAGTGGCTAGCGGGGGGCCTACTCAAGAGACCCAGTACTTC
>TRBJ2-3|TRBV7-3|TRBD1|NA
CASSLSGTGLTDTQYF
TGTGCCAGCAGCTTATCCGGGACAGGTCTAACAGATACGCAGTATTTT
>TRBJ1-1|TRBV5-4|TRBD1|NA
CASSLDRAGAFF
TGTGCCAGCAGCTTAGACAGGGCAGGAGCTTTCTTT
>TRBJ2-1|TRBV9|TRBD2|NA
CASSLAPGGLNNEQFF
TGTGCCAGCAGCCTCGCCCCGGGGGGTCTGAACAATGAGCAGTTCTTC
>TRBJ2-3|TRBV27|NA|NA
CASSLNPPYGTQYF
TGTGCCAGCAGTTTAAACCCACCGTACGGTACGCAGTATTTT
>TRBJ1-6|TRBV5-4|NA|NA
CASSLATLVGSPLHF
TGTGCCAGCAGCTTGGCCACTCTTGTCGGTTCACCCCTCCACTTT
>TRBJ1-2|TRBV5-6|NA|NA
CASSPAGDSGYGYTF
TGTGCCAGCAGCCCGGCAGGGGATTCGGGCTATGGCTACACCTTC
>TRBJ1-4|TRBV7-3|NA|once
CASSLNGRATNEKLFF
TGTGCCAGCAGCTTAAATGGCCGGGCAACTAATGAAAAACTGTTTTTT
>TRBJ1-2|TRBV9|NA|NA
CASSVEGYRDYGYTF
TGTGCCAGCAGCGTAGAGGGGTACAGGGACTATGGCTACACCTTC
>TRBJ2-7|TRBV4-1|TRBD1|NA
CASSPDRGASYEQYF
TGCGCCAGCAGCCCCGACAGGGGGGCCTCCTACGAGCAGTACTTC
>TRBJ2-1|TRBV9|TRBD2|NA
CASSVASLAGGEQFF
TGTGCCAGCAGCGTAGCTTCACTAGCGGGGGGTGAGCAGTTCTTC
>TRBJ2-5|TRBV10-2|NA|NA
CASSELARETQYF
TGCGCCAGCAGTGAGCTAGCCAGAGAGACCCAGTACTTC
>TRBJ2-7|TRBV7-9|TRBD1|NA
CASSSGGQGGLHEQYF
TGTGCCAGCAGCTCCGGCGGACAGGGTGGCCTCCACGAGCAGTACTTC
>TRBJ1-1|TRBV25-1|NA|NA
CASSDPQGLNTEAFF
TGTGCCAGCAGTGACCCACAGGGTCTCAACACTGAAGCTTTCTTT
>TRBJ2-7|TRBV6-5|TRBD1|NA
CASSLKQGLHEQYF
TGTGCCAGCAGCCTGAAACAGGGGTTACACGAGCAGTACTTC
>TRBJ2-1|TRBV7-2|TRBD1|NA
CASSRRDRINNEQFF
TGTGCCAGCAGCCGCCGGGACAGGATTAACAATGAGCAGTTCTTC
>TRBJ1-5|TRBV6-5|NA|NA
CASSLGTSNQPQHF
TGTGCCAGCAGTTTGGGGACTTCAAATCAGCCCCAGCATTTT
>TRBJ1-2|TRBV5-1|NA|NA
CASSLRDGGGGYTF
TGCGCCAGCAGCTTACGGGACGGGGGAGGTGGCTACACCTTC
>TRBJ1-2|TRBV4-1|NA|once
CASSQDPGRGSYGYTF
TGCGCCAGCAGCCAAGATCCAGGCAGGGGTTCGTATGGCTACACCTTC
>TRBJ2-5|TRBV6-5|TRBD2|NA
CASSPAGGVSETQYF
TGTGCCAGCAGTCCAGCGGGGGGGGTGTCAGAGACCCAGTACTTC
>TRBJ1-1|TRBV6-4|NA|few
CASRDSGMTEAFF
TGTGCCAGCAGGGATAGCGGAATGACTGAAGCTTTCTTT
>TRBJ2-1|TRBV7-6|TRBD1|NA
CASSLSVQGSHEQFF
TGTGCCAGCAGCTTAAGTGTACAGGGGTCCCATGAGCAGTTCTTC
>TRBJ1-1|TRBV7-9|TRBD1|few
CASSSGQGLGMNTEAFF
TGTGCCAGCAGCTCGGGACAGGGGCTGGGTATGAACACTGAAGCTTTCTTT
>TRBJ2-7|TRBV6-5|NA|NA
CASSYIEGRVFEQYF
TGTGCCAGCAGTTACATCGAAGGCAGGGTTTTCGAGCAGTACTTC
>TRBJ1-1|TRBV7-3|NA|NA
CASSLIVVEIGMSMNTEAFF
TGTGCCAGCAGCTTAATTGTAGTCGAAATCGGGATGTCTATGAACACTGAAGCTTTCTTT
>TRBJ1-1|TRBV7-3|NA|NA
CASSLVGGHKNTEAFF
TGTGCCAGCAGCCTAGTAGGGGGACACAAGAACACTGAAGCTTTCTTT
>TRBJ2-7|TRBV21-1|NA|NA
CASSKDGGRRHYEQYF
TGTGCCAGCAGCAAAGATGGGGGCAGGAGACACTACGAGCAGTACTTC
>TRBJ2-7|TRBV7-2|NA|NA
CASSLAGGAYEQYF
TGTGCCAGCAGCTTAGCGGGGGGGGCATACGAGCAGTACTTC
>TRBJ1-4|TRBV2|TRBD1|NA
CASSGQGLANEKLFF
TGTGCCAGCAGTGGACAGGGGCTAGCTAATGAAAAACTGTTTTTT
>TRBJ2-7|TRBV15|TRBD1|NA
CATSRARGQGAYEQYF
TGTGCCACCAGCAGAGCGAGGGGACAGGGGGCTTACGAGCAGTACTTC
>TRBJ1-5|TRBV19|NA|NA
CASSIELQGQPQHF
TGTGCCAGTAGTATTGAACTTCAGGGTCAGCCCCAGCATTTT
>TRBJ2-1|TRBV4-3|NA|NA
CASSQDSRRNEQFF
TGCGCCAGCAGCCAAGATAGTAGGAGGAATGAGCAGTTCTTC
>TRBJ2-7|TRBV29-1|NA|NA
CSVEEDSYEQYF
TGCAGCGTTGAAGAGGACAGCTACGAGCAGTACTTC
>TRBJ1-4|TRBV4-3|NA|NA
CASSRERSLNEKLFF
TGCGCCAGCAGCCGAGAGCGTAGTCTTAATGAAAAACTGTTTTTT
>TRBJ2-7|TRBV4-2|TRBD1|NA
CASSARDRGDYEQYF
TGTGCCAGCAGCGCCCGGGACAGGGGGGACTACGAGCAGTACTTC
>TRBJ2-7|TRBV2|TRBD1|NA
CASSDPGTGGGGEQYF
TGTGCCAGCAGTGATCCCGGGACAGGGGGCGGTGGGGAGCAGTACTTC
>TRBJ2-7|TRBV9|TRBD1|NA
CASSSGQGAIYEQYF
TGTGCCAGCAGCTCGGGACAGGGAGCCATCTACGAGCAGTACTTC
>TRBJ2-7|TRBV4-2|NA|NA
CASSQGHRQPYEQYF
TGTGCCAGCAGCCAAGGCCACCGACAGCCCTACGAGCAGTACTTC
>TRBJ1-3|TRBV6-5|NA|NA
CASSTPGDSGNTIYF
TGTGCCAGCAGTACCCCAGGGGACTCTGGAAACACCATATATTTT
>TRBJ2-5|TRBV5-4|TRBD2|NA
CASSLGTSGGAGETQYF
TGTGCCAGCAGCTTGGGGACTAGCGGGGGGGCCGGGGAGACCCAGTACTTC
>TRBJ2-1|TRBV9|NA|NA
CASTRGGGSYNEQFF
TGTGCCAGCACCAGAGGGGGTGGCTCCTACAATGAGCAGTTCTTC
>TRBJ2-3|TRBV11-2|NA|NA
CASSLFVGGPDTQYF
TGTGCCAGCAGCTTATTCGTCGGGGGGCCAGATACGCAGTATTTT
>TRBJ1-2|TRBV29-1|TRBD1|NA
CSVGTGYGYTF
TGCAGCGTTGGGACAGGGTACGGCTACACCTTC
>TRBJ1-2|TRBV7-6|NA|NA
CASSLDAGSGYGYTF
TGTGCCAGCAGCTTAGACGCGGGGTCCGGCTATGGCTACACCTTC
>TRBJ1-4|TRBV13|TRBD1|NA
CASSKTGGGEKLFF
TGTGCCAGCAGCAAGACAGGGGGCGGCGAAAAACTGTTTTTT
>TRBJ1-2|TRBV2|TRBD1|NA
CASSEIDALGRGPEGYTF
TGTGCCAGCAGTGAAATCGATGCATTGGGCAGGGGGCCCGAGGGCTACACCTTC
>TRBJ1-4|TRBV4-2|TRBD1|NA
CASSPGQGVGNEKLFF
TGTGCCAGCAGCCCTGGACAGGGCGTAGGGAATGAAAAACTGTTTTTT
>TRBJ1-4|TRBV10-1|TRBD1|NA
CASSESAGQTATNEKLFF
TGCGCCAGCAGTGAGTCCGCGGGACAGACAGCAACTAATGAAAAACTGTTTTTT
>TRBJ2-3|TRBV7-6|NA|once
CASSQTMRGVTDTQYF
TGTGCCAGCAGCCAGACCATGCGAGGAGTCACAGATACGCAGTATTTT
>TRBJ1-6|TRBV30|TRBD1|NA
CAWRTTGGTPLHF
TGTGCCTGGAGGACGACAGGGGGCACACCCCTCCACTTT
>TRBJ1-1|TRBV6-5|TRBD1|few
CASSGQGAGDTEAFF
TGTGCCAGCAGTGGACAGGGGGCTGGAGACACTGAAGCTTTCTTT
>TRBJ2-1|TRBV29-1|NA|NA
CSVEDPGTPGGEQFF
TGCAGCGTTGAAGATCCAGGGACGCCGGGGGGCGAGCAGTTCTTC
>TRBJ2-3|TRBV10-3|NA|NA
CAISDPTGTATSTDTQYF
TGTGCCATCAGTGACCCCACGGGGACTGCTACTAGCACAGATACGCAGTATTTT